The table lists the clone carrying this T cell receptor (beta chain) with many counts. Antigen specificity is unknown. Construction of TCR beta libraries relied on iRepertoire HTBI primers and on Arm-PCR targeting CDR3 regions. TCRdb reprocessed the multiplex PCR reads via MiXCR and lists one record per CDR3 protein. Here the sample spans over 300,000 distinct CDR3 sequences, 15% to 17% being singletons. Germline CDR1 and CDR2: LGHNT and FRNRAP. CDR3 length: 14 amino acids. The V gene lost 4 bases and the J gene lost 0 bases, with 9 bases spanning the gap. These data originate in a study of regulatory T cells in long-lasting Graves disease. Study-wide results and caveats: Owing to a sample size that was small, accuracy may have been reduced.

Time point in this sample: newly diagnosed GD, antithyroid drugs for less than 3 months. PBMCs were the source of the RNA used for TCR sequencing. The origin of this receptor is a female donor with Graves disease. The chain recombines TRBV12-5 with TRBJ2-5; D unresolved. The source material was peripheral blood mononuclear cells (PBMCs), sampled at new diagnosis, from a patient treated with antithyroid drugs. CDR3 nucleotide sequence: TGTGCTAGTGGTTCCACGCAAAACCAAGAGACCCAGTACTTC. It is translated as CASGSTQNQETQYF.